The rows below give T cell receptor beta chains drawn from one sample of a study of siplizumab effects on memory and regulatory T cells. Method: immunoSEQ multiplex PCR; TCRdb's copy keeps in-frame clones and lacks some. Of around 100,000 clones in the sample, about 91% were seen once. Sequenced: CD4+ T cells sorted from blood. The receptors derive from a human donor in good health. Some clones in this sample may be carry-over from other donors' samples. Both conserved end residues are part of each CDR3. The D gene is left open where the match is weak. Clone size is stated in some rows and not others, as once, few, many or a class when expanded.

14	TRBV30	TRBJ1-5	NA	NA	CAWRAAGAHQPQHF	TGTGCCTGGAGAGCTGCAGGGGCCCATCAGCCCCAGCATTTT
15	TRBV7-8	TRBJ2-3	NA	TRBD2	CASSPSGSFTDTQYF	TGTGCCAGCAGCCCTAGCGGGTCGTTCACAGATACGCAGTATTTT
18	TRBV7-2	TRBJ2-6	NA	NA	CASSLVFVRGSGANVLTF	TGTGCCAGCAGCTTAGTGTTTGTCAGAGGCTCTGGGGCCAACGTCCTGACTTTC
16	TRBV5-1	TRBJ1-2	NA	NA	CASSPWGGEELNGYTF	TGCGCCAGCAGCCCGTGGGGGGGCGAGGAGTTAAATGGCTACACCTTC
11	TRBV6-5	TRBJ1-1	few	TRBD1	CASRTTGGAFF	TGTGCCAGCAGAACTACAGGGGGAGCTTTCTTT
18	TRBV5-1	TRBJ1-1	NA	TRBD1	CASSLPPRDRFMNTEAFF	TGCGCCAGCAGCCTTCCTCCCAGGGACAGGTTCATGAACACTGAAGCTTTCTTT
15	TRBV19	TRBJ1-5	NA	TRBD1	CASRDRALLNQPQHF	TGTGCCAGTAGGGACAGGGCCCTTCTTAATCAGCCCCAGCATTTT
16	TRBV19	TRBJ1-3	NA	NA	CASSIGGHSSGNTIYF	TGTGCCAGTAGTATAGGAGGTCACTCCTCTGGAAACACCATATATTTT
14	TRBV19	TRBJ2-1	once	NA	CASRLSGLGNEQFF	TGTGCCAGTAGGTTGTCGGGGTTAGGTAATGAGCAGTTCTTC
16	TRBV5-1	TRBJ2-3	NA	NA	CASSLGAAKGRDTQYF	TGCGCCAGCAGCTTGGGAGCCGCGAAGGGCCGAGATACGCAGTATTTT
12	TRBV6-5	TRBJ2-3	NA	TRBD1	CASTRTGGTQYF	TGTGCCAGCACCCGGACAGGGGGCACGCAGTATTTT
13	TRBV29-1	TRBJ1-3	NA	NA	CSVDDAGGNTIYF	TGCAGCGTTGACGACGCGGGCGGAAACACCATATATTTT
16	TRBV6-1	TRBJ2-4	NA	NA	CASSEGGARAKNIQYF	TGTGCCAGCAGTGAAGGGGGGGCCAGGGCCAAAAACATTCAGTACTTC
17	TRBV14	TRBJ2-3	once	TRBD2	CASSQDEAGAGTDTQYF	TGTGCCAGCAGCCAAGATGAGGCGGGAGCGGGGACAGATACGCAGTATTTT
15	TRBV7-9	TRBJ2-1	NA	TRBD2	CASRDGRVSYNEQFF	TGTGCCAGCAGAGACGGGAGGGTCTCCTACAATGAGCAGTTCTTC
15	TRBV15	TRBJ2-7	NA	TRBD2	CATSRDLAAPHEQYF	TGTGCCACCAGCAGAGATCTAGCGGCCCCTCACGAGCAGTACTTC
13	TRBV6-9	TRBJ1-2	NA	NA	CASSYNSNYGYTF	TGTGCCAGCAGTTACAACAGTAACTATGGCTACACCTTC
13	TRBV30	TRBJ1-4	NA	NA	CAWSGAANEKLFF	TGTGCCTGGAGTGGGGCGGCTAATGAAAAACTGTTTTTT
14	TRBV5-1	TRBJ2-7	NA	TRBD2	CASSLAGTAYEQYF	TGCGCCAGCAGCTTAGCGGGAACTGCCTACGAGCAGTACTTC
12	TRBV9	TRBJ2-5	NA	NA	CASSVPRETQYF	TGTGCCAGCAGCGTACCGAGGGAGACCCAGTACTTC
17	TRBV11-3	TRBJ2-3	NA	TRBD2	CASSLETSIAGTDTQYF	TGTGCCAGCAGCTTAGAGACTAGCATTGCGGGCACAGATACGCAGTATTTT
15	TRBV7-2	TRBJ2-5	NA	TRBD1	CASSLALTGQETQYF	TGTGCCAGCAGCTTAGCGTTGACAGGGCAAGAGACCCAGTACTTC
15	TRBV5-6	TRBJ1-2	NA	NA	CASSPRGTPGKGYTF	TGTGCCAGCAGCCCGAGAGGGACCCCAGGAAAAGGCTACACCTTC
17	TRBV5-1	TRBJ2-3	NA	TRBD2	CASSSMTSGSSSDTQYF	TGCGCCAGCAGCTCCATGACTAGCGGGAGTAGTTCAGATACGCAGTATTTT
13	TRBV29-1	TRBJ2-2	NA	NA	CSVRQTNTGELFF	TGCAGCGTCCGACAGACGAACACCGGGGAGCTGTTTTTT
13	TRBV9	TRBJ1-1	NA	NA	CASTPPGLTEAFF	TGTGCCAGCACCCCTCCGGGGCTCACTGAAGCTTTCTTT
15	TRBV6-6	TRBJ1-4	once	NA	CASSPTSTANEKLFF	TGTGCCAGCAGTCCGACTAGTACGGCTAATGAAAAACTGTTTTTT
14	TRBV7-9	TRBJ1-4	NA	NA	CASSLAEGGEKLFF	TGTGCCAGCAGCTTAGCTGAGGGTGGGGAAAAACTGTTTTTT
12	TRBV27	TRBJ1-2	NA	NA	CASRAEDYGYTF	TGTGCCAGCAGGGCGGAGGACTATGGCTACACCTTC
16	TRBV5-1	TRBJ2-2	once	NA	CASSRTGTVFNGELFF	TGCGCCAGCAGCCGGACCGGGACGGTATTTAACGGGGAGCTGTTTTTT
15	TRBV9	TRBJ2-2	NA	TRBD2	CASSNSGRVAGELFF	TGTGCCAGCAGCAACAGCGGGAGGGTGGCCGGGGAGCTGTTTTTT
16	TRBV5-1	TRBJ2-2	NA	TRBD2	CASSYRLAENTGELFF	TGCGCCAGCAGCTACCGACTAGCCGAAAACACCGGGGAGCTGTTTTTT
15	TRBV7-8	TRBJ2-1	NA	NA	CASSFSGSIGYEQFF	TGTGCCAGCAGCTTCTCCGGGAGTATAGGGTATGAGCAGTTCTTC
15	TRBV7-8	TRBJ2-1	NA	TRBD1	CASSEDRGRLDEQFF	TGTGCCAGCAGTGAGGACAGGGGGCGGTTGGATGAGCAGTTCTTC
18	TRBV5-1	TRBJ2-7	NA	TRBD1	CASSWGMRGQGKAYEQYF	TGCGCCAGCAGCTGGGGGATGCGGGGACAGGGTAAAGCCTACGAGCAGTACTTC